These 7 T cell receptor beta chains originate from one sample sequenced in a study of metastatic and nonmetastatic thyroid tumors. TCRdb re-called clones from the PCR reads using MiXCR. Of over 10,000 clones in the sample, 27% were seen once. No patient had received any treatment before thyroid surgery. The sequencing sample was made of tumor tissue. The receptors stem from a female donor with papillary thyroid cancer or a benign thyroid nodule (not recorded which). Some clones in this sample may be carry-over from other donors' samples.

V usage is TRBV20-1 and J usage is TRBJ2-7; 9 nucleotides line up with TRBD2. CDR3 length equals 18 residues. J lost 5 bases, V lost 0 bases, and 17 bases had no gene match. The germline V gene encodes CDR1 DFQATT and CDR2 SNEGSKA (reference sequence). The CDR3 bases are TGCAGTGCTAGAGATCCTGGGTTTGGGAGCGGGAGGACCCACGAGCAGTACTTC. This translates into CSARDPGFGSGRTHEQYF.

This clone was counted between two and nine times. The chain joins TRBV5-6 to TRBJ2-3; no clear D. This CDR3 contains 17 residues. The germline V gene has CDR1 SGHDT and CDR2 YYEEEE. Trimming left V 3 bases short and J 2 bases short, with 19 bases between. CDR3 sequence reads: CASSSKTAVLVTDTQYF. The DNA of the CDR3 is TGTGCCAGCAGCTCAAAGACGGCAGTCCTTGTCACAGATACGCAGTATTTT.

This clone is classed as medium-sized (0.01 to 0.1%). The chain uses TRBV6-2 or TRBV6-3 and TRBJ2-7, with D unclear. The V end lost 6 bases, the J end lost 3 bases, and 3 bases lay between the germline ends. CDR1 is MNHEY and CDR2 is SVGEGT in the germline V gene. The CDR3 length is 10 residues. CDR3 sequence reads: CASSVYEQYV. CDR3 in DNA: TGTGCCAGCAGCGTCTACGAGCAGTACGTC.

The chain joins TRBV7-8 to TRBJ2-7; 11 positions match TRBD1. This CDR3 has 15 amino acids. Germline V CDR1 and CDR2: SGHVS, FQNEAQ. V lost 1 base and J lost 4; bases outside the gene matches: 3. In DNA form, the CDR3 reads TGTGCCAGCAGCTTAGTTGGGACAGGGGGATACGAGCAGTACTTC. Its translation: CASSLVGTGGYEQYF.

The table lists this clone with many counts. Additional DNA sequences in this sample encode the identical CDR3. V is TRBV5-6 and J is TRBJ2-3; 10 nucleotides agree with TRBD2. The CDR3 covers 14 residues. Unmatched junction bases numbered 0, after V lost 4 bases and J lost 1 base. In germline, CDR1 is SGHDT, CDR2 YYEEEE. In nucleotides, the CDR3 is TGTGCCAGCAGCCTAGCGGGAGGCACAGATACGCAGTATTTT. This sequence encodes CASSLAGGTDTQYF.

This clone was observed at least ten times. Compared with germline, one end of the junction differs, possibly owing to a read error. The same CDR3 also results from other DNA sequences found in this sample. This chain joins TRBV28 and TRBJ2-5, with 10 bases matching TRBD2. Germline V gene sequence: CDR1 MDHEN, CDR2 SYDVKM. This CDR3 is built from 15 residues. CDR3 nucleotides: TGCGCCAGCAGTTTTATCTCTAGCGGGAGAGAGACCCAGTACTTC. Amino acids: CASSFISSGRETQYF.

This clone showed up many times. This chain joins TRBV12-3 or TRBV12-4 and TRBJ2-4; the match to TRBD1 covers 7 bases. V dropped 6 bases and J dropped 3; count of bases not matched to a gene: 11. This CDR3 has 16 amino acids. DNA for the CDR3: TGTGCCAGCAGCCCCCCGGGACAGCCCCACAAAAACATTCAGTACTTC. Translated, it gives CASSPPGQPHKNIQYF.